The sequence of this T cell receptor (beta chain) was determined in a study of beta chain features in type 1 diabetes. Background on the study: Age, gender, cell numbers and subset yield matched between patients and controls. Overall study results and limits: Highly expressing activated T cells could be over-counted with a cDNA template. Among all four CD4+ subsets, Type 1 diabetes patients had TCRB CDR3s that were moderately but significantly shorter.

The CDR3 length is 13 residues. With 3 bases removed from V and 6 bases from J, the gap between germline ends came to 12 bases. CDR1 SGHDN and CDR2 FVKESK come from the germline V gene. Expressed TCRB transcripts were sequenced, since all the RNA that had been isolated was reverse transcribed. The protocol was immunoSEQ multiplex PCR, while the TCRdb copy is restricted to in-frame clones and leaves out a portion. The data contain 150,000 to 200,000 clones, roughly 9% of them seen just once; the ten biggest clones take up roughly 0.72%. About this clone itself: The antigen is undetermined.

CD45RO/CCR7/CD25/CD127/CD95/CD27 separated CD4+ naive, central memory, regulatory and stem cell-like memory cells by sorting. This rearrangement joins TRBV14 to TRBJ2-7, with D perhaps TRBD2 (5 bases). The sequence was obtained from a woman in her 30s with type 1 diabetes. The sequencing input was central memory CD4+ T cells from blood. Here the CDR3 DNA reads TGTGCCAGCAGCCAGGGCGGGTCCCGCGAGCAGTACTTC. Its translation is CASSQGGSREQYF.